These 7 T cell receptor beta chains came from one sample sequenced in a study of CD8 T cells in Susac syndrome. When the RNA was reverse transcribed, random hexamers were used with an input of about 0.45 to 1 ug. MiXCR, run by TCRdb on the immunoSEQ multiplex PCR reads, gives a single entry per CDR3 protein. The data show more than 150,000 distinct CDR3 sequences, approximately 95% seen once. Input material: CD4+ T cells from PBMCs. These receptors originate from a human donor with Susac syndrome.

The V gene is TRBV19, the J gene TRBJ2-3; tentative D call: TRBD1 (5 bases). The CDR3 is made up of 14 amino acids. V lost 6 bases, J lost 3 bases, and 13 bases lay in between. Germline assignment: CDR1 LNHDA and CDR2 SQIVND (reference sequence). CDR3 protein: CASRESDNTDTQYF. DNA of the CDR3: TGTGCCAGTAGGGAGTCGGACAATACAGATACGCAGTATTTT. Full variable domain (outside the CDR3, taken from reference TRBV19 and TRBJ2-3): DGGITQSPKYLFRKEGQNVTLSCEQNLNHDAMYWYRQDPGQGLRLIYYSQIVNDFQKGDIAEGYSVSREKKESFPLTVTSAQKNPTAFYLCASRESDNTDTQYFGPGTRLTVL.

The chain recombines TRBV28 with TRBJ1-2, with D possibly being TRBD1 (6 bases). Looked up from germline, CDR1 is MDHEN and CDR2 is SYDVKM. CDR3 size: 11 residues. V lost 8 bases to trimming and J lost 4 bases, with 8 bases between them. CDR3 in amino acids: CASGGRYGYTF. CDR3 coding DNA: TGTGCCAGCGGGGGCCGCTATGGCTACACCTTC.

The J gene is TRBJ2-1, the V gene TRBV12-3 or TRBV12-4, with D maybe TRBD1 (6 bases). Trimming took 3 bases from V and 4 from J, leaving 16 bases between them. The CDR3 length is 16 residues. The CDR3 DNA sequence: TGTGCCAGCAGTTTCACCGCAGGGGCAGGGTACAATGAGCAGTTCTTC. Amino acids: CASSFTAGAGYNEQFF.

The chain uses TRBV29-1 and TRBJ1-1; D not certain. The CDR3 runs to 13 residues. The ends were cut back, 6 bases at V and 6 bases at J, with 17 bases in the middle. The V gene's germline CDR1 is SQVTM and CDR2 ANQGSEA. CDR3 coding DNA: TGCAGCGTCCGGACCAACCTAGGCGCTGAAGCTTTCTTT. It specifies CSVRTNLGAEAFF.

The gene calls are TRBV6-1 and TRBJ2-5; D remains ambiguous. V lost 5 bases, J lost 3 bases, and 4 bases lay in between. The length of the CDR3 is 11 residues. The V gene's germline CDR1 is MNHNS and CDR2 SASEGT. CDR3 bases: TGTGCCAGCAGTTCCGAAGAGACCCAGTACTTC. Translating it yields CASSSEETQYF.

This clonotype was counted a single time. The J gene is TRBJ2-4, the V gene TRBV20-1; tentative D call: TRBD1 (6 bases). Trimming removed 6 bases at V and 7 bases at J, with 16 bases between. CDR3 length equals 13 residues. The germline V gene encodes CDR1 DFQATT and CDR2 SNEGSKA (reference sequence). The CDR3 loop reads CSATDSGINIQYF. In nucleotides, the CDR3 is TGCAGTGCCACGGACAGTGGTATTAACATTCAGTACTTC.

V gene TRBV29-1 combines with J gene TRBJ2-5; 9 nucleotides line up with TRBD1. Looked up from germline, CDR1 is SQVTM and CDR2 is ANQGSEA. V was clipped by 7 bases and J by 10 bases; unmatched bases: 7. The CDR3 runs to 11 residues. The CDR3 sequence is CSADTGGLQYF. As DNA, the CDR3 is TGCAGCGCCGATACAGGGGGCCTCCAGTACTTC.